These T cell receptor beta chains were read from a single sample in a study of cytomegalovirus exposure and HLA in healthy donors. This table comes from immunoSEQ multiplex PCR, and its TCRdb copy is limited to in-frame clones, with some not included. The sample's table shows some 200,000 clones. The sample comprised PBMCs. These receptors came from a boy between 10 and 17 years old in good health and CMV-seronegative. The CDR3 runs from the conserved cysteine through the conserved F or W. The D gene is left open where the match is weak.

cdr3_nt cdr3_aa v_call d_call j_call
TGTGCCAGCAGCCCCTTAACAGGGGACCGAGGGAGTGAGACCCAGTACTTC CASSPLTGDRGSETQYF TRBV5-6 TRBD1 TRBJ2-5
TGCGCCAGCAGCTTGGTGTCCCCTTCGAACACCGGGGAGCTGTTTTTT CASSLVSPSNTGELFF TRBV5-1 . TRBJ2-2
TGTGCCAGCAGTTATTCCGTAGGGACAGAAGAGACCCAGTACTTC CASSYSVGTEETQYF TRBV6-5 TRBD1 TRBJ2-5
TGTGCCAGCAGACCCAGGGGTATCAACGAGCAGTACTTC CASRPRGINEQYF TRBV5-6 . TRBJ2-7
TGTGCCAGTAGTATTGGAACTAGCGGGGTCACCGGGGAGCTGTTTTTT CASSIGTSGVTGELFF TRBV19 TRBD2 TRBJ2-2
TGCAGCGTGCTTAGTGAAAAACTGTTTTTT CSVLSEKLFF TRBV29-1 . TRBJ1-4
TGTGCCAGCAGCTTGTCCAGGAACAACGAGCAGTACTTC CASSLSRNNEQYF TRBV5-4 . TRBJ2-7
TGCGCCAGCAGCCAAGCCAAGGGGCTCCCCCAAGAGACCCAGTACTTC CASSQAKGLPQETQYF TRBV4-1 . TRBJ2-5
TGTGCCACAGCCCCGGGACAGACATACTACGAGCAGTACTTC CATAPGQTYYEQYF TRBV10-3 TRBD1 TRBJ2-7
TGTGCCAGCAGTTACTCGGGAGGGGCGAACTATGGCTACACCTTC CASSYSGGANYGYTF TRBV6-5 . TRBJ1-2
TGTGCCAGCGCCCCCGGGGGGTCAAATTACGAGCAGTACTTC CASAPGGSNYEQYF TRBV9 TRBD2 TRBJ2-7
TGTGCCAGCACGCAGTTGGACACTGAAGCTTTCTTT CASTQLDTEAFF TRBV7-9 . TRBJ1-1
TGTGCCAGCAGTTACTCGCTGCAGGGGGCGTTGACTGAAGCTTTCTTT CASSYSLQGALTEAFF TRBV6-5 TRBD1 TRBJ1-1
TGCGCCAGCGGGAACAGGGGAGACAATCAGCCCCAGCATTTT CASGNRGDNQPQHF TRBV10-2 TRBD1 TRBJ1-5
TGTGCCAGCAGTTACGTGGGGAGTACGGGCTACGAGCAGTACTTC CASSYVGSTGYEQYF TRBV6-5 . TRBJ2-7
TGTGCCAGCAGTAAACAGGGAAACACCATATATTTT CASSKQGNTIYF TRBV5-6 . TRBJ1-3
TGCGCCAGCAGCCGCGGGGGGGCCTATGATGAGCAGTTCTTC CASSRGGAYDEQFF TRBV5-1 TRBD2 TRBJ2-1
TGTGCCAGCCAAAATACAGGGGGCAACACTGAAGCTTTCTTT CASQNTGGNTEAFF TRBV28 TRBD1 TRBJ1-1
TGTGCCTGGAGTGCGCGAGATACGCAGTATTTT CAWSARDTQYF TRBV30 . TRBJ2-3
TGTGCCAGCAGCCGTCTCGGGAGGGATACGAACACTGAAGCTTTCTTT CASSRLGRDTNTEAFF TRBV7-9 . TRBJ1-1
TGTGCCAGCAGCCCTGGACAGGTTGCAACTAATGAAAAACTGTTTTTT CASSPGQVATNEKLFF TRBV7-9 TRBD1 TRBJ1-4
TGCGCCAGCAGTGAGTTACAGAGGACAGGGAGCACAGATACGCAGTATTTT CASSELQRTGSTDTQYF TRBV10-1 TRBD1 TRBJ2-3
TGTGCCAGCAGGCCAGGGCTGGGCTACGAGCAGTACTTC CASRPGLGYEQYF TRBV6-1 . TRBJ2-7
TGTGCCAGCAGTCTTCTCGACAGGTGGCACTATGGCTACACCTTC CASSLLDRWHYGYTF TRBV27 . TRBJ1-2